What follows are 32 T cell receptor beta chains derived from one specimen sequenced in a study of cytotoxic CD8 clonotypes in ibrutinib-treated CLL. Clones were read by immunoSEQ multiplex PCR, and TCRdb kept only the in-frame ones, dropping some. The sample lists approximately 160,000 clones; about 88% were seen once. This material consisted of PBMCs, taken at disease progression, from a patient treated with ibrutinib. The receptors were sampled from a human donor with chronic lymphocytic leukemia.

The rearrangement joins TRBV9 to TRBJ2-1; D may be TRBD2 (5 bases). Per germline, CDR1 SGDLS and CDR2 YYNGEE. This CDR3 has 14 amino acids. Trimming pared 4 bases from V and 9 bases from J, leaving 17 bases between. DNA for the CDR3: TGTGCCAGCAGCCCCCGACCCGAGGGCGGTGAGCAGTTCTTC. As protein: CASSPRPEGGEQFF. The full variable domain, with the rest looked up from reference TRBV9 and TRBJ2-1, is DSGVTQTPKHLITATGQRVTLRCSPRSGDLSVYWYQQSLDQGLQFLIQYYNGEERAKGNILERFSAQQFPDLHSELNLSSLELGDSALYFCASSPRPEGGEQFFGPGTRLTVL.

The chain joins TRBV6-5 to TRBJ2-1, with a possible D match to TRBD1 (6 bases). V was cut by 7 bases and J by 0 bases, with 13 bases left in between. The CDR3 has 15 amino acids. Germline loops: CDR1 MNHEY, CDR2 SVGAGI. CDR3 residues: CASKEQGSSYNEQFF. CDR3 DNA: TGTGCCAGCAAAGAACAGGGTAGCTCCTACAATGAGCAGTTCTTC.

The chain is built from TRBV6-5 and TRBJ1-1; no definite D call. Germline-derived CDR1 and CDR2 are MNHEY and SVGAGI. The CDR3 runs 14 residues. Trimming removed 5 bases at V and 5 bases at J, with 15 bases between. CDR3 bases: TGTGCCAGCAGTGAAAGGATCCTGAGAACTGAAGCTTTCTTT. Amino acid sequence: CASSERILRTEAFF.

The chain has TRBV7-2 and TRBJ1-2; TRBD1 agrees at 7 bases. The CDR3 consists of 14 residues. V dropped 4 bases and J dropped 7; count of bases not matched to a gene: 9. Germline V gene sequence: CDR1 SGHTA, CDR2 FQGNSA. The CDR3 DNA follows: TGTGCCAGCAGCTCTCGACAGGGACCCATTGGCTACACCTTC. It codes for CASSSRQGPIGYTF.

This clone was seen only a few times. At one end, the junction sequence differs from germline, possibly due to a read error. In nucleotides, the CDR3 is TGTGCCTGGAGCGAGGGTAGGGACAAGTACTTC. This codes for CAWSEGRDKYF. This sequence joins TRBV30 and TRBJ1-2, with D perhaps TRBD1 (6 bases). The length of the CDR3 is 11 residues. CDR1 and CDR2 from the germline V gene are GTSNPN and SVGIG (reference sequence). Drawing the rest from reference TRBV30 and TRBJ1-2, the complete variable domain is SQTIHQWPATLVQPVGSPLSLECTVEGTSNPNLYWYRQAAGRGLQLLFYSVGIGQISSEVPQNLSASRPQDRQFILSSKKLLLSDSGFYLCAWSEGRDKYFGSGTRLTVV.

This clone appeared a few times. The V gene is TRBV9, the J gene TRBJ2-1, with D possibly matching TRBD2 (6 bases). V was trimmed by 3 bases and J by 3 bases, leaving 19 bases between them. CDR1 is SGDLS and CDR2 is YYNGEE in the germline V gene. There are 17 residues in the CDR3. The CDR3 is CASSGSDASGHYNEQFF. The CDR3 nucleotides read TGTGCCAGCAGCGGATCCGATGCCAGCGGGCACTACAATGAGCAGTTCTTC.

This clone was counted a few times. V usage is TRBV4-1 and J usage is TRBJ1-5; tentatively, D is TRBD1 (6 bases). The germline gives CDR1 MGHRA, CDR2 YSYEKL. The CDR3 consists of 14 residues. V lost 3 bases, J lost 4 bases, and 10 bases lay in between. The CDR3 reads CASSHPDRNQPQHF. In DNA form, the CDR3 reads TGCGCCAGCAGCCACCCAGACAGGAATCAGCCCCAGCATTTT.

This clone was detected only a few times. V is TRBV7-9 and J is TRBJ2-3; 11 bases are shared with TRBD2. The CDR3 contains 15 residues. The V gene end was trimmed by 7 bases and the J gene end by 3 bases; junction bases not matched to a gene: 6. Germline-derived CDR1 and CDR2 are SEHNR and FQNEAQ (reference sequence). The CDR3 reads CASTQLAGETDTQYF. For the CDR3, the DNA is TGTGCCAGCACCCAACTAGCGGGAGAGACAGATACGCAGTATTTT.

The rearrangement joins TRBV29-1 to TRBJ2-1; maybe TRBD1 (6 bases). Germline V gene data show CDR1 as SQVTM and CDR2 as ANQGSEA. The CDR3 consists of 13 residues. The CDR3 spells CSRTRGFYNEQFF. The DNA for the CDR3 is TGCAGTCGTACTAGGGGGTTCTACAATGAGCAGTTCTTC.

This clone is a singleton in its sample. The chain recombines TRBV2 with TRBJ2-7, with 10 bases matching TRBD2. Germline trimming cut 4 bases from V and 4 bases from J; bases unmatched to any gene: 10. The germline CDR1 and CDR2 sequences are SNHLY and FYNNEI. The CDR3 has 16 amino acids. CDR3 residues: CASSGRTSGLQYEQYF. Here the CDR3 DNA reads TGTGCCAGCAGTGGTCGGACTAGCGGTCTCCAATACGAGCAGTACTTC.

The chain is built from TRBV28 and TRBJ2-2; D is unresolved. Trimming pared 7 bases from V and 6 bases from J, leaving 9 bases between. This CDR3 has 12 amino acids. CDR1 and CDR2 from the germline V gene are MDHEN and SYDVKM. Here the CDR3 reads CASIVVPGELFF. Written as DNA, the CDR3 is TGTGCCAGCATAGTCGTCCCCGGGGAGCTGTTTTTT.

This clone was observed once. The CDR3 DNA reads TGTGCTAGTGGTGGAGGTCAGACAGGGATCGATCAGCCCCAGCATTTT. This encodes CASGGGQTGIDQPQHF. V is TRBV12-5 and J is TRBJ1-5; the match to TRBD1 covers 7 bases. The CDR3 extends over 16 amino acids. Germline assignment: CDR1 LGHNT and CDR2 FRNRAP. The J segment lost 5 bases and the V segment lost 5 bases, leaving 12 bases of the junction unmatched.

The chain uses TRBV11-2 and TRBJ2-1; TRBD2 agrees at 11 bases. CDR3 size: 16 residues. The trim removed 5 bases at V and 6 bases at J, leaving 9 bases unmatched. CDR1 SGHAT and CDR2 FQNNGV come from the germline V gene. The CDR3: CASSPLAGGVTNEQFF. The CDR3 region has the DNA TGTGCCAGCAGCCCCTTAGCGGGAGGGGTGACCAATGAGCAGTTCTTC.

The chain links TRBV7-2 to TRBJ1-1; D is unclear. This CDR3 has 14 residues. V lost 3 bases and J 1 base, leaving 9 bases between the germline ends. The V gene's germline CDR1 is SGHTA and CDR2 FQGNSA. The CDR3 spells CASSLDTANTEAFF. CDR3 nucleotides: TGTGCCAGCAGCTTGGATACGGCGAACACTGAAGCTTTCTTT.

V usage is TRBV1 and J usage is TRBJ1-5. TRBV1 counts as a pseudogene. This CDR3 has 16 amino acids. CDR3 region: CTSSQDFPYSNQPQHF. CDR3 nucleotide sequence: TGCACCAGCAGCCAAGATTTCCCGTATAGCAATCAGCCCCAGCATTTT.

V gene TRBV2 combines with J gene TRBJ2-7, with 9 bases aligning to TRBD1. With 5 bases clipped from V and 5 bases from J, the junction kept 7 bases outside the gene matches. In germline, CDR1 is SNHLY, CDR2 FYNNEI. CDR3 length: 14 residues. In nucleotides, the CDR3 is TGTGCCAGCAGTCCGGACAGGGGAGTGGACGAGCAGTACTTC. Amino acids: CASSPDRGVDEQYF.

The rearrangement joins TRBV28 to TRBJ1-4; perhaps TRBD1 as D (5 bases). The CDR3 consists of 15 residues. Trimming removed 3 bases from V and 9 bases from J, with 17 bases in between. Germline V gene lookup returns CDR1 MDHEN and CDR2 SYDVKM. The CDR3 sequence: CASSFPGSPGKKLFF. In DNA, the CDR3 is TGTGCCAGCAGTTTCCCCGGGTCCCCAGGGAAAAAACTGTTTTTT.

The chain joins TRBV29-1 to TRBJ2-1, with D hard to call. The CDR3 extends over 10 amino acids. Germline loops: CDR1 SQVTM, CDR2 ANQGSEA. V was shortened by 4 bases and J by 10 bases, with 8 bases between the two germline ends. The CDR3 bases are TGCAGCGTTGTAGGATGGGAGCAGTTCTTC. This translates into CSVVGWEQFF.

CDR3 region: CASSRQGIATNEKLFF. DNA of the CDR3: TGTGCCAGCAGTCGACAGGGAATTGCAACTAATGAAAAACTGTTTTTT. V and J are TRBV27 and TRBJ1-4; TRBD1 aligns across 7 bases. The CDR3 has 16 amino acids. Germline values: CDR1 MNHEY, CDR2 SMNVEV (reference sequence). Trimming cost V 5 bases and J 0 bases; bases outside gene matches: 6.

The chain uses TRBV7-9 and TRBJ2-2, with no clear D. Germline assignment: CDR1 SEHNR and CDR2 FQNEAQ (reference sequence). Trimming stripped 4 bases from V and 6 bases from J, with 9 bases between. CDR3 length: 13 amino acids. CDR3 protein: CASSSVSAGELFF. The CDR3 DNA reads TGTGCCAGCAGCTCGGTTTCGGCCGGGGAGCTGTTTTTT.

This clone was counted only a few times. The chain uses TRBV6-1 and TRBJ1-1; TRBD1 might be the D (6 bases). Germline CDR1 and CDR2: MNHNS and SASEGT. This CDR3 spans 14 amino acids. Trimming left V 3 bases short and J 1 base short, with 9 bases between. CDR3 DNA: TGTGCCAGCAGTGATCTCAGGGGGAACACTGAAGCTTTCTTT. This gives the protein CASSDLRGNTEAFF.

This chain joins TRBV5-6 and TRBJ2-7, with 9 bases lining up with TRBD1. CDR1 and CDR2 (germline): SGHDT, YYEEEE. Trimming cost V 1 base and J 5 bases; bases outside gene matches: 10. The CDR3 length is 16 residues. CDR3: CASSLLGQGIIDEQYF. CDR3 coding DNA: TGTGCCAGCAGCTTGTTGGGACAGGGAATTATCGACGAGCAGTACTTC.

In this sample, this clone turned up once. V and J are TRBV7-3 and TRBJ1-1; 8 bases match TRBD1. There are 13 residues in the CDR3. The germline V gene encodes CDR1 SGHTA and CDR2 FQGTGA. V trimming: 2 bases; J trimming: 10 bases; junction bases outside the gene matches: 6. The CDR3 spells CASSLVQGASAFF. DNA of the CDR3: TGTGCCAGCAGCTTAGTGCAGGGGGCATCAGCTTTCTTT.

The DNA for the CDR3 is TGTGCCATCAGTGAGTCTCCGGCCACCTACGAGCAGTACTTC. Translating gives CAISESPATYEQYF. J is TRBJ2-7 and V is TRBV10-3; no definite D call. The CDR3 totals 14 residues. Trimming stripped 0 bases from V and 2 bases from J, with 8 bases between. The germline V gene encodes CDR1 ENHRY and CDR2 SYGVKD.

On this clone: Distinct nucleotide sequences in the sample also encode this CDR3. The chain recombines TRBV5-4 with TRBJ2-7; the D is unclear. V shed 0 bases and J shed 4 bases, with 5 bases lying between them. Germline V gene lookup returns CDR1 SGHNT and CDR2 YYREEE (reference sequence). The CDR3 consists of 12 residues. This CDR3 reads CASSLDGYEQYF. The CDR3 nucleotides read TGTGCCAGCAGCTTGGACGGATACGAGCAGTACTTC.

This chain joins TRBV7-8 and TRBJ2-5; tentatively, D is TRBD1 or TRBD2 (5 bases each). The CDR3 is 17 amino acids. V lost 4 bases to trimming and J lost 2 bases, with 20 bases between them. From germline, CDR1 is SGHVS and CDR2 FQNEAQ. CDR3 sequence: CASSYPGREPRQETQYF. In DNA form, the CDR3 reads TGTGCCAGCAGCTATCCGGGACGCGAACCTCGACAAGAGACCCAGTACTTC.

J is TRBJ2-5 and V is TRBV30; TRBD1 matches at 9 bases. The CDR3 runs to 16 residues. V shed 3 bases, J shed 5 bases, and the junction held 13 bases outside the gene matches. CDR1 and CDR2 from the germline V gene are GTSNPN and SVGIG (reference sequence). CDR3 in amino acids: CAWSPLRDRVIETQYF. In nucleotides, the CDR3 is TGTGCCTGGAGCCCTTTACGGGACAGGGTGATCGAGACCCAGTACTTC.

The V call is TRBV7-9, the J call TRBJ1-5, with 8 bases lining up with TRBD1. From germline, CDR1 is SEHNR and CDR2 FQNEAQ (reference sequence). This CDR3 has 18 amino acids. The V segment lost 1 base and the J segment 1 base; nucleotides outside the gene matches: 9. This CDR3 reads CASSLGATGGLSNQPQHF. The CDR3 region has the DNA TGTGCCAGCAGCTTAGGCGCAACAGGGGGTCTAAGCAATCAGCCCCAGCATTTT.

The rearrangement links TRBV6-5 to TRBJ1-3; D may be TRBD1 (6 bases). The germline V gene encodes CDR1 MNHEY and CDR2 SVGAGI. The V and J ends lost 5 bases and 4 bases respectively, with 15 bases between them. CDR3 length equals 15 residues. CDR3 nucleotides: TGTGCCAGCAGTCCGGGACAAAACACCGGAAACACCATATATTTT. The encoded protein is CASSPGQNTGNTIYF.

V usage is TRBV27 and J usage is TRBJ1-1; a weak D match, TRBD1 (5 bases). This CDR3 spans 18 amino acids. V lost 2 bases and J 4 bases, leaving 23 bases between the germline ends. CDR1 and CDR2 from the germline V gene are MNHEY and SMNVEV (reference sequence). For the CDR3, the DNA is TGTGCCAGCAGTTTAAAACCTTATGTGAGGGGCAGGAGCACTGAAGCTTTCTTT. This codes for CASSLKPYVRGRSTEAFF.

The V and J genes are TRBV27 and TRBJ1-3, with D unclear. Germline V lookup: CDR1 MNHEY, CDR2 SMNVEV (reference sequence). V lost 2 bases to trimming and J lost 4 bases, with 6 bases between them. The CDR3 loop spans 13 amino acids. The CDR3 protein is CASSLGQGNTIYF. The CDR3, as DNA: TGTGCCAGCAGTTTAGGGCAGGGAAACACCATATATTTT.

The chain couples TRBV6-5 to TRBJ1-2; maybe TRBD1 (5 bases). Germline loops: CDR1 MNHEY, CDR2 SVGAGI. V was shortened by 8 bases and J by 4 bases, with 17 bases between the two germline ends. CDR3 length: 14 amino acids. CDR3 residues: CASGAGAVVYGYTF. The DNA for the CDR3 is TGTGCCAGCGGGGCGGGCGCCGTCGTCTATGGCTACACCTTC.